Each of the 23 T cell receptor beta chains below was sequenced from the same sample in a study of cytomegalovirus exposure and HLA in healthy donors. The PCR was carried out with 60 Vbeta primers and 13 Jbeta primers. Profiled with immunoSEQ multiplex PCR; TCRdb holds only in-frame clones, not every one. The sample lists 150,000 to 200,000 clones, roughly 79% occurring once. Sequenced sample: PBMCs. Receptors were obtained from a young man in good health and CMV-seropositive.

In regard to this clone: The CDR3 carries no conserved terminal phenylalanine or tryptophan, so it likely arises from a read error. J is TRBJ1-6 and V is TRBV6-1; 12 bases align to TRBD1. Germline CDR1 is MNHNS and CDR2 is SASEGT. V dropped 6 bases and J dropped 10; count of bases not matched to a gene: 7. This CDR3 has 15 amino acids. The CDR3 DNA follows: TGTGCCAGCAGGGGGGACAGGGGGCTGTGGTCACCCCTCCACCTT. This codes for CASRGDRGLWSPLHL.

This clone was found a few times. For the CDR3, the DNA is TGTGCCAGCAGGGGAGACAGGGTACAAGGTGAAAAACTGTTTTTT. Its translation: CASRGDRVQGEKLFF. This chain links TRBV2 with TRBJ1-4; 7 bases agree with TRBD1. This CDR3 is 15 amino acids long. Trimming removed 6 bases from V and 7 bases from J; junction bases left unmatched: 11. Germline CDR1 is SNHLY and CDR2 is FYNNEI.

The rearrangement links TRBV28 to TRBJ2-2; D unclear. Trimming cost V 4 bases and J 1 base, with 4 bases left between them. The germline gives CDR1 MDHEN, CDR2 SYDVKM. CDR3 length: 13 amino acids. For the CDR3, the DNA is TGTGCCAGCAGTTCCCAGAACACCGGGGAGCTGTTTTTT. This codes for CASSSQNTGELFF.

This chain joins TRBV27 and TRBJ2-2, with 13 bases that match TRBD2. Germline V gives CDR1 MNHEY, CDR2 SMNVEV (reference sequence). This CDR3 region has 18 residues. The V gene end was trimmed by 3 bases and the J gene end by 1 base; junction bases not matched to a gene: 5. CDR3 in DNA: TGTGCCAGCAGTTTCAGGACTAGCGGGAGTGGGAACACCGGGGAGCTGTTTTTT. Translating gives CASSFRTSGSGNTGELFF.

The genes are TRBV6-1 and TRBJ1-2; possibly TRBD1 for D (6 bases). Germline lookup yields CDR1 MNHNS and CDR2 SASEGT. Trimming removed 4 bases at V and 3 bases at J, with 9 bases between. This CDR3 is 13 amino acids long. This CDR3 is CASSAHRDYGYTF. CDR3 DNA sequence: TGTGCCAGCAGTGCCCACAGGGACTATGGCTACACCTTC.

The J gene is TRBJ2-5, the V gene TRBV5-4, with TRBD1 matching 7 bases. V lost 4 bases, J lost 3 bases, and 3 bases stayed unmatched. This CDR3 is built from 13 residues. The germline gives CDR1 SGHNT, CDR2 YYREEE (reference sequence). The CDR3 DNA is TGTGCCAGCAGCGGTACAGGGGAAGAGACCCAGTACTTC. It specifies CASSGTGEETQYF.

The rearrangement uses TRBV14 and TRBJ2-1; a weak D match, TRBD1 (5 bases). Between the trimmed V and J ends, which lost 3 bases and 4 bases, there was a span of 16 bases. The CDR3 is 16 residues long. CDR1 and CDR2 from the germline V gene are SGHDN and FVKESK. The CDR3 nucleotides read TGTGCCAGCAGCCACCCCCCGCAGGGTACGTACAATGAGCAGTTCTTC. The encoded protein is CASSHPPQGTYNEQFF. The variable domain in full, completed from reference TRBV14 and TRBJ2-1, reads EAGVTQFPSHSVIEKGQTVTLRCDPISGHDNLYWYRRVMGKEIKFLLHFVKESKQDESGMPNNRFLAERTGGTYSTLKVQPAELEDSGVYFCASSHPPQGTYNEQFFGPGTRLTVL.

The chain links TRBV28 to TRBJ2-1, with 10 nucleotides matching TRBD1. V lost 3 bases, J lost 7 bases, and 6 bases stayed unmatched. CDR3 size: 15 residues. In germline, CDR1 is MDHEN, CDR2 SYDVKM. In nucleotides, the CDR3 is TGTGCCAGCAGTTTTGCCGGGACAGGGGATAATGAGCAGTTCTTC. It yields the protein CASSFAGTGDNEQFF.

Notes on this clone: This likely comes from a read error, as the CDR3 has no conserved phenylalanine or tryptophan at its end. This chain connects TRBV6-1 to TRBJ1-6, with 8 nucleotides matching TRBD1. From germline, CDR1 is MNHNS and CDR2 SASEGT. Trimming at V came to 5 bases and at J to 7 bases, leaving 4 bases not matched to a gene. This CDR3 comprises 14 residues. The CDR3 protein is CASSTGQVNSPLHL. DNA of the CDR3: TGTGCCAGCAGTACGGGACAGGTGAATTCACCCCTCCACCTT.

The genes are TRBV10-1 and TRBJ2-7; 9 nucleotides agree with TRBD1. V was clipped by 5 bases and J by 4 bases; unmatched bases: 3. CDR3 length: 13 residues. Germline V gene lookup returns CDR1 WNHNN and CDR2 SYGVQD (reference sequence). In nucleotides, the CDR3 is TGCGCCAGCAGTCTGACAGGGGGATACGAGCAGTACTTC. It is translated as CASSLTGGYEQYF.

Note on this clone: The CDR3 carries no conserved terminal phenylalanine or tryptophan, so it likely arises from a read error. The CDR3 coding sequence is TGTGCCAGCAGTGAAGGTGTCCCGGGGGTCTCACCCCTCCACCTT. Translation: CASSEGVPGVSPLHL. The V gene is TRBV2, the J gene TRBJ1-6; a possible D gene is TRBD1 (5 bases). CDR1 is SNHLY, CDR2 FYNNEI, per germline. The ends were cut back, 1 base at V and 10 bases at J, with 14 bases in the middle. The CDR3 loop spans 15 amino acids.

This chain joins TRBV5-6 and TRBJ2-1, with 7 bases identical to TRBD2. The junction had 0 bases not matched to a gene; V was cut back by 3 bases and J by 6 bases. Looked up from germline, CDR1 is SGHDT and CDR2 is YYEEEE. The length of the CDR3 is 12 residues. The CDR3 loop reads CASSSGGNEQFF. DNA for the CDR3: TGTGCCAGCAGCTCGGGAGGCAATGAGCAGTTCTTC.

The J gene is TRBJ2-3, the V gene TRBV2; 12 bases align to TRBD2. This CDR3 spans 14 amino acids. Germline V gene data show CDR1 as SNHLY and CDR2 as FYNNEI. With 8 bases clipped from V and 6 bases from J, the junction kept 6 bases outside the gene matches. The CDR3 sequence: CASLGTSGLDTQYF. The CDR3 region has the DNA TGTGCCAGCTTAGGGACTAGCGGGTTGGATACGCAGTATTTT.

As concerns this clone: One junction end does not reproduce the germline sequence, and a read error may be involved. The rearrangement uses TRBV28 and TRBJ1-2; no reliable D call. Germline-derived CDR1 and CDR2 are MDHEN and SYDVKM. The length of the CDR3 is 11 residues. The CDR3 loop reads CATSDTYGYTF. The CDR3 nucleotides read TGTGCCACCAGTGACACGTATGGCTACACCTTC.

The rearrangement joins TRBV6-6 to TRBJ1-4; TRBD1 matches 8 bases. After removal of 8 bases from V and 1 base from J, the junction contained 9 bases not matched to a gene. CDR1 is MNHNY and CDR2 is SVGAGI in the germline V gene (reference sequence). This CDR3 region has 16 residues. In nucleotides, the CDR3 is TGTGCCAGCGGAGACCAGGGGGCTCAAACTAATGAAAAACTGTTTTTT. Translating it yields CASGDQGAQTNEKLFF.

The table lists this clone with a count of one. Other DNA variants within this sample encode the same CDR3. The chain recombines TRBV4-1 with TRBJ1-1, with D possibly matching TRBD1 (6 bases). The germline V and J ends were trimmed by 4 bases and 4 bases, with 7 bases remaining between them. The germline V gene encodes CDR1 MGHRA and CDR2 YSYEKL. The CDR3 is made up of 12 amino acids. The CDR3 DNA reads TGCGCCAGCAGCCGAGGGGGCACTGAAGCTTTCTTT. Translated, it gives CASSRGGTEAFF.

The chain couples TRBV19 to TRBJ1-5; 9 nucleotides match TRBD1. Germline-derived CDR1 and CDR2 are LNHDA and SQIVND (reference sequence). The CDR3 runs to 16 residues. J was trimmed by 6 bases and V by 7 bases; bases with no gene match: 13. In DNA, the CDR3 is TGTGCCAGTACCCCCGGACAGGGGAGGTCGGCTCAGCCCCAGCATTTT. It translates to CASTPGQGRSAQPQHF.

The gene calls are TRBV25-1 and TRBJ2-7; 8 bases agree with TRBD1. Germline lookup yields CDR1 MGHDK and CDR2 SYGVNS. Losses at the gene ends were 5 bases for V and 5 bases for J; bases not matched to a gene: 11. CDR3 length: 15 amino acids. CDR3 nucleotide sequence: TGTGCCAGCAGTCTTTGGACAGGGTCGTCTGACGAGCAGTACTTC. Its translation: CASSLWTGSSDEQYF.

This clone has just a few counts. The chain recombines TRBV6-1 with TRBJ2-2, with D possibly matching TRBD2 (6 bases). The CDR3 covers 14 residues. The germline gives CDR1 MNHNS, CDR2 SASEGT. The ends were cut back, 7 bases at V and 2 bases at J, with 11 bases in the middle. As DNA, the CDR3 is TGTGCCAGCAAAGGGGAGGTTAACACCGGGGAGCTGTTTTTT. This sequence encodes CASKGEVNTGELFF.

The chain carries TRBV4-2 and TRBJ2-7; D ambiguous. From germline, CDR1 is LGHNA and CDR2 YNFKEQ. Trimming removed 3 bases at V and 5 bases at J, with 8 bases between. This CDR3 region has 12 residues. Written as DNA, the CDR3 is TGTGCCAGCAGCCACAGTTCTCACGAGCAGTACTTC. Translation: CASSHSSHEQYF.

This clone was found once. The chain joins TRBV11-2 to TRBJ1-2; unclear D gene. The CDR3 sequence is 13 residues long. Trimming shortened V by 0 bases and J by 3 bases, and 5 bases separated the two germline ends. Germline-derived CDR1 and CDR2 are SGHAT and FQNNGV. The CDR3 DNA sequence: TGTGCCAGCAGCTTAGAGAGGTACTATGGCTACACCTTC. It translates to CASSLERYYGYTF.

This clone was picked up a small number of times. At one end, the junction sequence differs from germline, possibly due to a read error. The chain recombines TRBV2 with TRBJ1-5; D is unresolved. CDR3 length: 15 amino acids. Germline CDR1 SNHLY, CDR2 FYNNEI. CDR3 loop: CASSGRLEGNQPHHF. The CDR3 region has the DNA TGTGCCAGCAGTGGGCGGTTGGAGGGCAATCAGCCCCACCATTTT.

This chain links TRBV6-1 with TRBJ2-1; 9 bases are shared with TRBD1. This CDR3 contains 15 residues. CDR1 is MNHNS, CDR2 SASEGT, per germline. The V and J ends lost 3 bases and 4 bases, in that order; junction bases with no gene match: 4. CDR3 nucleotides: TGTGCCAGCAGTGACGGGGGACAGGGATACAATGAGCAGTTCTTC. It encodes CASSDGGQGYNEQFF.